What follows are 24 T cell receptor beta chains derived from one specimen sequenced in a study of blood T cell repertoires in COVID-19. Assay: immunoSEQ multiplex PCR; the TCRdb copy retains only in-frame clones and omits some. The sample lists about 49,000 clones, around four fifths occurring once. Source material: peripheral blood. The receptor set was obtained from a woman aged 55-70 years with acute or convalescent COVID-19.

A single count supports this clone. The chain couples TRBV5-5 to TRBJ2-1; TRBD2 matches at 8 bases. V gave up 4 bases and J gave up 2 bases; unmatched junction bases: 5. CDR3 length equals 15 residues. Germline CDR1 SGHKS, CDR2 YYEKEE (reference sequence). The CDR3 sequence is CASSPLAGTYNEQFF. The CDR3 DNA reads as TGTGCCAGCAGCCCCTTAGCGGGGACCTACAATGAGCAGTTCTTC.

This clone was detected a few times. This chain connects TRBV11-2 to TRBJ1-2; 10 nucleotides line up with TRBD1. The CDR3 is 14 residues long. After removal of 5 bases from V and 4 bases from J, the junction contained 4 bases not matched to a gene. Looked up from germline, CDR1 is SGHAT and CDR2 is FQNNGV. As DNA, the CDR3 is TGTGCCAGCAGCCGGACAGGGGGGTCCTATGGCTACACCTTC. It encodes CASSRTGGSYGYTF.

The chain couples TRBV6-1 to TRBJ2-7; a weak D match, TRBD1 (6 bases). The CDR3 sequence is 15 residues long. V was pared by 0 bases and J by 4 bases, with 13 bases between. The germline gives CDR1 MNHNS, CDR2 SASEGT. The CDR3 sequence: CASSEARTALYEQYF. For the CDR3, the DNA is TGTGCCAGCAGTGAAGCTCGGACAGCCCTTTACGAGCAGTACTTC.

The chain couples TRBV16 to TRBJ2-7, with 7 bases matching TRBD1. After removal of 4 bases from V and 4 bases from J, the junction contained 7 bases not matched to a gene. CDR1 is KGHSY, CDR2 FQNENV, per germline. The CDR3 has 14 amino acids. The CDR3 sequence: CASSLTGANYEQYF. The CDR3 nucleotides are TGTGCCAGCAGCCTAACAGGGGCGAATTACGAGCAGTACTTC.

This clone was seen once. The chain uses TRBV18 and TRBJ1-3; 8 nucleotides line up with TRBD1. The trim removed 2 bases at V and 2 bases at J, leaving 8 bases unmatched. CDR3 length equals 17 residues. Germline V lookup: CDR1 KGHSH, CDR2 LQKENI. Here the CDR3 DNA reads TGTGCCAGCTCACCAGGGATCCAGGGGGCCCCTGGAAACACCATATATTTT. As protein: CASSPGIQGAPGNTIYF.

The gene calls are TRBV7-2 and TRBJ2-7, with D possibly being TRBD2 (5 bases). The germline V and J ends were trimmed by 1 base and 3 bases, with 10 bases remaining between them. The CDR3 length is 14 residues. Germline CDR1 is SGHTA and CDR2 is FQGNSA. Here the CDR3 DNA reads TGTGCCAGCAGCTTAGAAATAGCGAGCTACGAGCAGTACTTC. Its protein is CASSLEIASYEQYF.

The V and J genes are TRBV7-8 and TRBJ1-2; possibly TRBD1 for D (5 bases). CDR3 length: 13 residues. CDR1 and CDR2 (germline): SGHVS, FQNEAQ. Trimming removed 3 bases from V and 7 bases from J, with 12 bases in between. Here the CDR3 DNA reads TGTGCCAGCAGCTTGGGGGGATACCGTGGCTACACCTTC. It is translated as CASSLGGYRGYTF.

This sequence joins TRBV4-1 and TRBJ2-7; 8 nucleotides match TRBD2. CDR1 MGHRA and CDR2 YSYEKL come from the germline V gene. V was pared by 5 bases and J by 3 bases, with 15 bases of the junction left unmatched. This CDR3 region has 17 residues. The CDR3 DNA is TGCGCCAGCAGCTACAAGGTTAGCGGGAAGCCTAACTACGAGCAGTACTTC. This translates into CASSYKVSGKPNYEQYF.

CDR3 region: CASSLTQGPYGYTF. CDR3 DNA: TGTGCCAGCAGTTTGACACAGGGTCCCTATGGCTACACCTTC. The chain joins TRBV28 to TRBJ1-2; a weak D match, TRBD1 (6 bases). The CDR3 is 14 residues long. The V gene lost 3 bases and the J gene lost 4 bases, with 12 bases spanning the gap. Germline-derived CDR1 and CDR2 are MDHEN and SYDVKM.

The chain has TRBV4-1 and TRBJ1-2, with 12 bases that match TRBD1. After removal of 0 bases from V and 5 bases from J, the junction contained 7 bases not matched to a gene. Germline V gives CDR1 MGHRA, CDR2 YSYEKL. This CDR3 has 17 amino acids. The CDR3, as DNA: TGCGCCAGCAGCCAAGATGGGGACAGGGGGCGCCGGTATGGCTACACCTTC. Its translation is CASSQDGDRGRRYGYTF.

This chain uses TRBV5-1 with TRBJ2-1, with 8 bases identical to TRBD2. CDR1 and CDR2 from the germline V gene are SGHRS and YFSETQ. Trimming at V came to 1 base and at J to 6 bases, leaving 9 bases not matched to a gene. The CDR3 is made up of 16 amino acids. The CDR3 is CASSLWGLGFGNEQFF. The CDR3 DNA is TGCGCCAGCAGCTTGTGGGGACTAGGATTCGGCAATGAGCAGTTCTTC. Full variable domain (outside the CDR3, taken from reference TRBV5-1 and TRBJ2-1): KAGVTQTPRYLIKTRGQQVTLSCSPISGHRSVSWYQQTPGQGLQFLFEYFSETQRNKGNFPGRFSGRQFSNSRSEMNVSTLELGDSALYLCASSLWGLGFGNEQFFGPGTRLTVL.

CDR3 residues: CASSQSSAGIFTDTQYF. CDR3 DNA: TGCGCCAGCAGTCAATCTTCAGCGGGCATATTCACAGATACGCAGTATTTT. This chain uses TRBV23-1 with TRBJ2-3; TRBD2 is a possible D gene (6 bases). TRBV23-1 is assigned to the ORF class and has an uncertain function. This CDR3 spans 17 amino acids. V was pared by 0 bases and J by 2 bases, with 15 bases between.

The CDR3: CASSSTQLSIAPQHF. DNA for the CDR3: TGTGCCAGCAGTTCCACGCAGTTAAGTATCGCGCCCCAGCATTTT. The chain is built from TRBV6-5 and TRBJ1-5, with no clear D. The germline gives CDR1 MNHEY, CDR2 SVGAGI. The CDR3 sequence is 15 residues long. Trimming removed 4 bases from V and 9 bases from J, with 19 bases in between.

This clone has more than one count but fewer than ten. The chain uses TRBV3-1 (or the pseudogene TRBV3-2) and TRBJ1-5, with D possibly being TRBD1 (6 bases). Trimming shortened V by 4 bases and J by 4 bases, and 11 bases separated the two germline ends. The CDR3 contains 14 residues. Germline V gene lookup returns CDR1 LGHDT and CDR2 YNNKEL (reference sequence). The DNA of the CDR3 is TGTGCCAGCAGCCGAACAGGGAATAATCAGCCCCAGCATTTT. Its translation is CASSRTGNNQPQHF.

In its sample, this clone was seen once. The genes are TRBV11-2 and TRBJ2-1; D unresolved. The V gene lost 0 bases and the J gene lost 6 bases, with 6 bases spanning the gap. Germline V CDR1 and CDR2: SGHAT, FQNNGV. There are 13 residues in the CDR3. In DNA, the CDR3 is TGTGCCAGCAGCTTAGATCTAGTCAATGAGCAGTTCTTC. Its protein product is CASSLDLVNEQFF.

In DNA, the CDR3 is TGTGCCAGCAGTCTAGTATCCGTGGGGACAGCCTATGGCTACACCTTC. Translated, it gives CASSLVSVGTAYGYTF. The chain couples TRBV28 to TRBJ1-2; TRBD1 aligns across 7 bases. Losses at the gene ends were 5 bases for V and 4 bases for J; bases not matched to a gene: 13. The CDR3 length is 16 residues. CDR1 is MDHEN, CDR2 SYDVKM, per germline.

V is TRBV5-6 and J is TRBJ2-2; TRBD1 matches 7 bases. J gave up 4 bases and V 1 base, and 7 bases lay outside the gene matches. In germline, CDR1 is SGHDT, CDR2 YYEEEE. CDR3 size: 16 residues. The CDR3 here is CASSLLGDSSTGELFF. CDR3 nucleotides: TGTGCCAGCAGCTTGCTTGGGGACAGTTCCACCGGGGAGCTGTTTTTT.

This chain connects TRBV2 to TRBJ2-7, with 12 bases matching TRBD1. The junction had 12 bases not matched to a gene; V was cut back by 7 bases and J by 5 bases. CDR1 is SNHLY, CDR2 FYNNEI, per germline. The CDR3 consists of 16 residues. The CDR3 here is CASNVGRDRGLDEQYF. The CDR3 region has the DNA TGTGCCAGCAATGTCGGCCGGGACAGGGGGCTCGACGAGCAGTACTTC.

CDR3 bases: TGCGCCAGCAGCTTGAGCTGGGACAAGGGCGAAAAACTGTTTTTT. Its translation: CASSLSWDKGEKLFF. The rearrangement uses TRBV5-1 and TRBJ1-4, with TRBD1 as a possible D gene (6 bases). Germline lookup yields CDR1 SGHRS and CDR2 YFSETQ. The CDR3 totals 15 residues. Trimming took 1 base from V and 8 from J, leaving 15 bases between them.

The chain joins TRBV28 to TRBJ2-5; no firm D call. Germline V CDR1 and CDR2: MDHEN, SYDVKM. Trimming cost V 4 bases and J 5 bases, with 8 bases left between them. CDR3 length: 12 residues. CDR3 protein: CASSSPRETQYF. DNA for the CDR3: TGTGCCAGCAGTTCGCCGCGCGAGACCCAGTACTTC.

The chain has TRBV15 and TRBJ1-4; TRBD1 aligns across 8 bases. Germline CDR1 reads LNHNV; CDR2 reads YYDKDF (reference sequence). Trimming at V came to 1 base and at J to 1 base, leaving 5 bases not matched to a gene. The CDR3 runs 17 residues. CDR3 sequence: CATSRAGGLGTNEKLFF. The DNA for the CDR3 is TGTGCCACCAGCAGAGCAGGGGGCCTAGGAACTAATGAAAAACTGTTTTTT.

V is TRBV5-4 and J is TRBJ2-1, with TRBD2 matching 7 bases. CDR3 size: 13 residues. With V trimmed by 4 bases and J by 6 bases, 4 bases remained unmatched. Germline lookup yields CDR1 SGHNT and CDR2 YYREEE (reference sequence). The CDR3 coding sequence is TGTGCCAGCAGCCTCCGGACTAGCAATGAGCAGTTCTTC. Translating gives CASSLRTSNEQFF.

This clone turned up a few times. The rearrangement uses TRBV30 and TRBJ1-6; the D gene is possibly TRBD1 (6 bases). The length of the CDR3 is 14 residues. V was trimmed by 1 base and J by 5 bases, leaving 9 bases between them. From germline, CDR1 is GTSNPN and CDR2 SVGIG (reference sequence). The CDR3 spells CAWSDRTDNSPLHF. Written as DNA, the CDR3 is TGTGCCTGGAGTGACCGGACAGATAATTCACCCCTCCACTTT.

This clone has just one count. The chain links TRBV6-5 to TRBJ1-5, with no clear D. CDR1 and CDR2 from the germline V gene are MNHEY and SVGAGI. V was trimmed by 0 bases and J by 4 bases, leaving 13 bases between them. This CDR3 has 16 amino acids. CDR3 residues: CASSYSIRSGNQPQHF. CDR3 DNA: TGTGCCAGCAGTTACTCGATCAGGTCCGGTAATCAGCCCCAGCATTTT.